Below are 32 T cell receptor beta chains sequenced from a single sample in a study of monozygotic twins with inflammatory bowel disease. Reanalyzing the 5' RACE reads, TCRdb keeps one entry per CDR3 protein, without DNA. The sample data list 120,000 to 150,000 distinct CDR3 sequences. Sequenced material: blood. Source of these receptors: a human donor with ulcerative colitis or Crohn's disease, or a healthy co-twin of an affected twin (not recorded which).

V is TRBV13 and J is TRBJ1-6; lacking DNA, the TRBD1 call made by TCRdb goes unchecked. The germline V gene encodes CDR1 PRHDT and CDR2 FYEKMQ (reference sequence). This CDR3 region has 14 residues. The CDR3 spells CASSRDRGSLPLHF.

The chain couples TRBV20-1 to TRBJ2-7. CDR3 length: 14 amino acids. Per germline, CDR1 DFQATT and CDR2 SNEGSKA (reference sequence). The CDR3 loop reads CSARVDRSSYEQYF.

The chain employs TRBV10-3 and TRBJ1-1; TCRdb returns TRBD1, unconfirmable since there is no DNA. The CDR3 totals 16 residues. Germline V gene sequence: CDR1 ENHRY, CDR2 SYGVKD. The CDR3 here is CAISRSTGGQNTEAFF.

The genes are TRBV6-2 or TRBV6-3 and TRBJ1-2; TCRdb returns TRBD1, unconfirmable since there is no DNA. From germline, CDR1 is MNHEY and CDR2 SVGEGT. This CDR3 has 16 residues. The CDR3 sequence: CASSYLDRRANYGYTF.

The chain is built from TRBV4-1 and TRBJ2-1; TCRdb's D call of TRBD2 is untestable without DNA. This CDR3 is built from 20 residues. Germline V CDR1 and CDR2: MGHRA, YSYEKL. The CDR3 region is CASSPQLAGGLRGSYNEQFF.

The chain couples TRBV20-1 to TRBJ2-3; TCRdb proposes TRBD1, but this gene call is untestable without DNA. The CDR3 loop spans 17 amino acids. Germline CDR1 is DFQATT and CDR2 is SNEGSKA (reference sequence). CDR3 protein: CSARDPRPGQRSDTQYF.

The rearrangement uses TRBV5-1 and TRBJ2-7; TCRdb reports TRBD1, a call that lacks DNA to check it against. This CDR3 spans 14 amino acids. Germline values: CDR1 SGHRS, CDR2 YFSETQ. The CDR3 loop is CASKGQGNSYEQYF. The whole variable domain, remainder taken from reference TRBV5-1 and TRBJ2-7, is KAGVTQTPRYLIKTRGQQVTLSCSPISGHRSVSWYQQTPGQGLQFLFEYFSETQRNKGNFPGRFSGRQFSNSRSEMNVSTLELGDSALYLCASKGQGNSYEQYFGPGTRLTVT.

This chain joins TRBV20-1 and TRBJ2-5. This CDR3 has 13 residues. CDR1 is DFQATT and CDR2 is SNEGSKA in the germline V gene (reference sequence). The CDR3 loop is CSARNSHQETQYF.

CDR3 residues: CASSVVGLNEQFF. This chain joins TRBV7-2 and TRBJ2-1. Germline V lookup: CDR1 SGHTA, CDR2 FQGNSA. The CDR3 totals 13 residues.

The V call is TRBV5-4, the J call TRBJ1-1; the TRBD1 assignment by TCRdb is unverifiable without DNA. The germline V gene encodes CDR1 SGHNT and CDR2 YYREEE (reference sequence). CDR3 length equals 15 residues. CDR3 amino acids: CASSSRQGVDTEAFF.

The gene calls are TRBV7-2 and TRBJ1-1; TCRdb proposes TRBD1, but this gene call is untestable without DNA. Germline CDR1 and CDR2: SGHTA and FQGNSA. This CDR3 is built from 14 residues. CDR3 loop: CASSLAGGGWEAFF.

The chain is built from TRBV5-1 and TRBJ2-3; the TCRdb call, TRBD1, lacks DNA for checking. This CDR3 has 16 residues. The germline V gene encodes CDR1 SGHRS and CDR2 YFSETQ. CDR3 loop: CASSLAVTGHTDTQYF.

The chain couples TRBV2 to TRBJ1-1; TCRdb outputs TRBD1, but without DNA this stays unchecked. Germline loops: CDR1 SNHLY, CDR2 FYNNEI. The CDR3 has 16 amino acids. CDR3 in amino acids: CASSRTGDLGNTEAFF.

The V gene is TRBV30, the J gene TRBJ1-2; the D gene TCRdb calls, TRBD1, cannot be checked with no DNA. This CDR3 spans 14 amino acids. Germline-derived CDR1 and CDR2 are GTSNPN and SVGIG (reference sequence). Here the CDR3 reads CAWSPGTVSYGYAF.

V usage is TRBV5-6 and J usage is TRBJ2-1; TCRdb's D gene call, TRBD1, goes unchecked for lack of DNA. The length of the CDR3 is 16 residues. Germline CDR1 reads SGHDT; CDR2 reads YYEEEE. The CDR3: CASSLEQGARGNEQFF.

J is TRBJ2-7 and V is TRBV12-3 or TRBV12-4; TCRdb outputs TRBD1, but without DNA this stays unchecked. The CDR3 runs to 16 residues. CDR3 protein: CASSPPWGETSYEQYF.

The chain joins TRBV27 to TRBJ2-3. Per germline, CDR1 MNHEY and CDR2 SMNVEV (reference sequence). CDR3 length: 12 amino acids. CDR3 sequence reads: CASSSAPDTQYF.

The V gene is TRBV4-2, the J gene TRBJ2-7. CDR3 length equals 12 residues. CDR1 LGHNA and CDR2 YNFKEQ come from the germline V gene. The CDR3 sequence: CASSHYKYEQYF.

This rearrangement joins TRBV5-1 to TRBJ2-7. CDR3 length: 14 residues. Looked up from germline, CDR1 is SGHRS and CDR2 is YFSETQ. CDR3 in amino acids: CASSLESGSYEQYF. The variable domain in full, with the rest retrieved from reference TRBV5-1 and TRBJ2-7, is KAGVTQTPRYLIKTRGQQVTLSCSPISGHRSVSWYQQTPGQGLQFLFEYFSETQRNKGNFPGRFSGRQFSNSRSEMNVSTLELGDSALYLCASSLESGSYEQYFGPGTRLTVT.

V and J are TRBV5-1 and TRBJ1-2. CDR1 is SGHRS, CDR2 YFSETQ, per germline. There are 15 residues in the CDR3. CDR3 amino acids: CASSLDGSHNYGYTF.

V and J are TRBV18 and TRBJ2-7; absent DNA, TCRdb's TRBD1 call cannot be checked. This CDR3 is built from 16 residues. The germline V gene has CDR1 KGHSH and CDR2 LQKENI. This chain's CDR3 is CASSPIGWGGLYEQYF.

J is TRBJ1-5 and V is TRBV12-3 or TRBV12-4; TCRdb's D gene call, TRBD1, goes unchecked for lack of DNA. The CDR3 is 14 amino acids. The CDR3: CASSGQGGRQPQHF.

The rearrangement uses TRBV7-3 and TRBJ2-2; as DNA is missing, the TRBD1 call by TCRdb cannot be tested. Germline V gene sequence: CDR1 SGHTA, CDR2 FQGTGA. The CDR3 covers 13 residues. The CDR3 protein is CASSLAQGGELFF.

The chain employs TRBV7-6 and TRBJ2-1; without DNA, the TCRdb call of TRBD2 cannot be checked. The germline CDR1 and CDR2 sequences are SGHVS and FNYEAQ. This CDR3 spans 17 amino acids. This CDR3 reads CASSRTSGGAVYNEQFF.

V and J are TRBV5-1 and TRBJ1-2; the D call of TRBD1 rests on TCRdb alone, since no DNA is present to check it. CDR3 size: 17 residues. Germline V gene lookup returns CDR1 SGHRS and CDR2 YFSETQ. This chain's CDR3 is CASSLDTIDRVRSGYTF.

V usage is TRBV7-9 and J usage is TRBJ2-4; the D call of TRBD2 rests on TCRdb alone, since no DNA is present to check it. Germline V gives CDR1 SEHNR, CDR2 FQNEAQ (reference sequence). The CDR3 loop spans 15 amino acids. The CDR3 spells CAIALAGGPKNIQYF.

This sequence joins TRBV11-1 and TRBJ1-1; TCRdb picks TRBD1, but there is no DNA to check that call. CDR1 and CDR2 from the germline V gene are SGHAT and FQDESV (reference sequence). The CDR3 runs to 19 residues. CDR3 loop: CASSLARGAGRLMNTEAFF.

The chain uses TRBV11-2 and TRBJ1-1. CDR1 and CDR2 (germline): SGHAT, FQNNGV. The CDR3 sequence is 18 residues long. Here the CDR3 reads CASSRLSTGATFNTEAFF.

The chain's CDR3 is CSAAAEEEQYF. This rearrangement joins TRBV20-1 to TRBJ2-7. CDR3 length: 11 residues. The germline V gene encodes CDR1 DFQATT and CDR2 SNEGSKA (reference sequence).

The J gene is TRBJ1-2, the V gene TRBV20-1. Germline V lookup: CDR1 DFQATT, CDR2 SNEGSKA (reference sequence). The CDR3 runs to 14 residues. CDR3 sequence: CSARLSGANYGYTF.

The genes are TRBV30 and TRBJ2-5; the TRBD2 assignment by TCRdb is unverifiable without DNA. The V gene's germline CDR1 is GTSNPN and CDR2 SVGIG (reference sequence). The CDR3 is made up of 14 amino acids. The CDR3 region is CAWSSGGVQETQYF.

The chain joins TRBV10-3 to TRBJ2-2; the TCRdb call, TRBD2, lacks DNA for checking. The CDR3 is made up of 16 amino acids. The germline V gene has CDR1 ENHRY and CDR2 SYGVKD. CDR3 amino acids: CAIMGTSGGNTGELFF.